A selection of T cell receptor beta chains follows, all from one sample in a study of blood T cell repertoires in COVID-19. Generated by immunoSEQ multiplex PCR, the TCRdb table keeps only in-frame clones and is missing some. The profile covers about 200,000 clones, with 60% to 85% appearing a single time and 5.5% to 7% taken by the ten largest. Sequencing was performed on peripheral blood. The receptors here all came from a woman in her 70s with acute or convalescent COVID-19. CDR3s include the opening cysteine and the closing phenylalanine or tryptophan. A D gene is named only where the DNA matches it firmly. Clone size is not always given. Where it is, it says once, few, many or a class for expanded clones.

v_call: TRBV7-9
j_call: TRBJ2-1
clone_size: few
d_call: TRBD2
cdr3_nt: TGTGCCAGCAGCGTTCATAGCGGGAGGGCGGGTTACAATGAGCAGTTCTTC
cdr3_aa: CASSVHSGRAGYNEQFF

v_call: TRBV6-5
j_call: TRBJ2-1
clone_size: -
d_call: TRBD2
cdr3_nt: TGTGCCAGCTCGACTAGCGGATACAATGAGCAGTTCTTC
cdr3_aa: CASSTSGYNEQFF

v_call: TRBV12-5
j_call: TRBJ2-7
clone_size: -
d_call: -
cdr3_nt: TGTGCTAGTGGTTTGGTCCCTAGGGGGAGCAGGTACGAGCAGTACTTC
cdr3_aa: CASGLVPRGSRYEQYF

v_call: TRBV7-2
j_call: TRBJ2-2
clone_size: -
d_call: TRBD2
cdr3_nt: TGTGCCAGCAGCCCCCGGGGAGGGGCGAACACCGGGGAGCTGTTTTTT
cdr3_aa: CASSPRGGANTGELFF

v_call: TRBV19
j_call: TRBJ2-7
clone_size: -
d_call: TRBD1
cdr3_nt: TGTGCCAGTGCCACTGACAGGGGCTCCTACGAGCAGTACTTC
cdr3_aa: CASATDRGSYEQYF

v_call: TRBV19
j_call: TRBJ2-3
clone_size: few
d_call: -
cdr3_nt: TGTGCCAGTAGTATAGGATTCCAGACGCAGTATTTT
cdr3_aa: CASSIGFQTQYF

v_call: TRBV7-2
j_call: TRBJ1-4
clone_size: once
d_call: TRBD1
cdr3_nt: TGTGCCAGCAGCTGGGACAGCAGTAATGAAAAACTGTTTTTT
cdr3_aa: CASSWDSSNEKLFF

v_call: TRBV5-1
j_call: TRBJ1-4
clone_size: -
d_call: -
cdr3_nt: TGCGCCAGCAGCTTCGGGACACCCCGGGATGAAAAACTGTTTTTT
cdr3_aa: CASSFGTPRDEKLFF

v_call: TRBV18
j_call: TRBJ2-1
clone_size: -
d_call: TRBD1
cdr3_nt: TGTGCCAGCTCACCTGCACAGGGGGCGCGATACAATGAGCAGTTCTTC
cdr3_aa: CASSPAQGARYNEQFF

v_call: TRBV3-1/TRBV3-2
j_call: TRBJ1-1
clone_size: -
d_call: TRBD1
cdr3_nt: TGTGCCAGCAGCCCAAAAGGGGGCGCCAGGGCTTTCTTT
cdr3_aa: CASSPKGGARAFF

v_call: TRBV5-4
j_call: TRBJ2-7
clone_size: -
d_call: -
cdr3_nt: TGTGCCAGCAGTGCAGGTTACGAGCAGTACTTC
cdr3_aa: CASSAGYEQYF

v_call: TRBV19
j_call: TRBJ2-2
clone_size: -
d_call: TRBD2
cdr3_nt: TGTGCCAGTACAGGGACTAGCGGGAGCAGTGTCACCGGGGAGCTGTTTTTT
cdr3_aa: CASTGTSGSSVTGELFF

v_call: TRBV5-1
j_call: TRBJ2-7
clone_size: -
d_call: TRBD2
cdr3_nt: TGCGCCAGCAGCGGGGGACTACTCACGACCTACGAGCAGTACTTC
cdr3_aa: CASSGGLLTTYEQYF

v_call: TRBV29-1
j_call: TRBJ2-7
clone_size: -
d_call: -
cdr3_nt: TGCAGCGTTGTCACAGGTTCTGTTTTCGAGCAGTACTTC
cdr3_aa: CSVVTGSVFEQYF

v_call: TRBV3-1/TRBV3-2
j_call: TRBJ2-3
clone_size: -
d_call: TRBD2
cdr3_nt: TGTGCCAGCAGCCAACGACTGGGGAGGGCAGATACGCAGTATTTT
cdr3_aa: CASSQRLGRADTQYF

v_call: TRBV5-4
j_call: TRBJ2-7
clone_size: -
d_call: TRBD2
cdr3_nt: TGTGCCAGCAGCTTGGGGGGACTAGCGGGAGTCGAGCAGTACTTC
cdr3_aa: CASSLGGLAGVEQYF

v_call: TRBV29-1
j_call: TRBJ2-5
clone_size: -
d_call: -
cdr3_nt: TGCAGCGTTGAAGGCGTGGGCGCCCCGGAAGAGACCCAGTACTTC
cdr3_aa: CSVEGVGAPEETQYF

v_call: TRBV27
j_call: TRBJ2-3
clone_size: -
d_call: TRBD2
cdr3_nt: TGTGCCAGCGGACTGTCTAGCGGGACTAGCACAGATACGCAGTATTTT
cdr3_aa: CASGLSSGTSTDTQYF

v_call: TRBV27
j_call: TRBJ2-7
clone_size: -
d_call: TRBD2
cdr3_nt: TGTGCCAGCAGTTTAGGGGGGGGGACCAACTACGAGCAGTACTTC
cdr3_aa: CASSLGGGTNYEQYF

v_call: TRBV6-5
j_call: TRBJ1-3
clone_size: -
d_call: -
cdr3_nt: TGTGCCAGCAGTTACCTACAGGGTAGGTTCAGTAACACCATATATTTT
cdr3_aa: CASSYLQGRFSNTIYF

v_call: TRBV6-5
j_call: TRBJ2-5
clone_size: -
d_call: TRBD1
cdr3_nt: TGTGCCAGCAGTCCTTACAGGGGGCGTGGGGAGACCCAGTACTTC
cdr3_aa: CASSPYRGRGETQYF

v_call: TRBV2
j_call: TRBJ1-3
clone_size: once
d_call: -
cdr3_nt: TGTGCCAGCGGGGAGGGCTCTGGAAACACCATATATTTT
cdr3_aa: CASGEGSGNTIYF

v_call: TRBV19
j_call: TRBJ1-5
clone_size: once
d_call: TRBD1
cdr3_nt: TGTGCCAGTTCCCGGGGACAGGGGAATCAGCCCCAGCATTTT
cdr3_aa: CASSRGQGNQPQHF

v_call: TRBV3-1/TRBV3-2
j_call: TRBJ2-2
clone_size: -
d_call: -
cdr3_nt: TGTGCCAGCAGCCAAGATTGGACAGAGGGTACCGGGGAGCTGTTTTTT
cdr3_aa: CASSQDWTEGTGELFF

v_call: TRBV2
j_call: TRBJ2-7
clone_size: once
d_call: TRBD2
cdr3_nt: TGTGCCAGCAGTGTTGGCGGGAGGGCAAACGAGCAGTACTTC
cdr3_aa: CASSVGGRANEQYF

v_call: TRBV7-9
j_call: TRBJ1-1
clone_size: -
d_call: -
cdr3_nt: TGTGCCAGCAGCCTCCGACAGTTTCCCTCCATGAACACTGAAGCTTTCTTT
cdr3_aa: CASSLRQFPSMNTEAFF

v_call: TRBV29-1
j_call: TRBJ2-3
clone_size: -
d_call: TRBD2
cdr3_nt: TGCAGCTCCCAGCTAGCGGGAGCGACAGATACGCAGTATTTT
cdr3_aa: CSSQLAGATDTQYF

v_call: TRBV7-2
j_call: TRBJ2-1
clone_size: few
d_call: TRBD2
cdr3_nt: TGTGCCAGCAGCTTTACGCTCCTCGGGGGGAATGAGCAGTTCTTC
cdr3_aa: CASSFTLLGGNEQFF

v_call: TRBV28
j_call: TRBJ1-5
clone_size: few
d_call: TRBD1
cdr3_nt: TGTGCCAGCAGTTTTGCCCCTGGACAGGGGGTTCTTGATCAGCCCCAGCATTTT
cdr3_aa: CASSFAPGQGVLDQPQHF

v_call: TRBV29-1
j_call: TRBJ2-1
clone_size: -
d_call: TRBD1
cdr3_nt: TGCAGCGTTCGCGGGACAGGGAATTCGAATGAGCAGTTCTTC
cdr3_aa: CSVRGTGNSNEQFF

v_call: TRBV5-4
j_call: TRBJ2-1
clone_size: -
d_call: -
cdr3_nt: TGTGCCAGCAGCTTGGCCCAGGGCAGTTTTTACAATGAGCAGTTCTTC
cdr3_aa: CASSLAQGSFYNEQFF